A single sample gave rise to the 26 T cell receptor beta chains below, sequenced in a study of shared clonotypes between healthy human individuals. Using immunoSEQ multiplex PCR, the repertoire was profiled, and TCRdb retains in-frame clones only, with some absent. The sample lists about 1.1 million clones, more than 75% seen once, with around 0.6% in the top ten. The sample was memory CD4+ T cells from PBMCs. The sample's subset: CD45RA-negative fraction. The receptors come from a young man in good health. Some clones in this sample may be carry-over from other donors' samples.

This clone was counted only a few times. J is TRBJ1-3 and V is TRBV5-4; D gene unclear. Trimming removed 4 bases from V and 2 bases from J, with 13 bases in between. Germline V CDR1 and CDR2: SGHNT, YYREEE (reference sequence). The CDR3 is 15 residues long. The CDR3, as DNA: TGTGCCAGCAGCCCTCGTGGTGGGACTGGAAACACCATATATTTT. As protein: CASSPRGGTGNTIYF.

This chain connects TRBV5-1 to TRBJ2-1; 12 bases agree with TRBD2. The CDR3 runs 17 residues. Per germline, CDR1 SGHRS and CDR2 YFSETQ. J gave up 8 bases and V 4 bases, and 13 bases lay outside the gene matches. CDR3 sequence reads: CASSARTSGTFIDEQFF. The DNA for the CDR3 is TGCGCCAGCAGCGCCCGGACTAGCGGGACATTCATCGATGAGCAGTTCTTC.

This clone was seen a few times. The chain couples TRBV7-2 to TRBJ1-4; no firm D call. Trimming left V 2 bases short and J 8 bases short, with 6 bases between. Germline lookup yields CDR1 SGHTA and CDR2 FQGNSA. The CDR3 contains 12 residues. CDR3 sequence: CASSLPGEKLFF. As DNA, the CDR3 is TGTGCCAGCAGCTTACCTGGGGAAAAACTGTTTTTT.

This clone was counted many times. The V gene is TRBV28, the J gene TRBJ1-2; D unresolved. Looked up from germline, CDR1 is MDHEN and CDR2 is SYDVKM. V lost 3 bases and J 3 bases, leaving 11 bases between the germline ends. This CDR3 is 14 amino acids long. The CDR3 loop is CASSFLGNDYGYTF. In DNA, the CDR3 is TGTGCCAGCAGTTTTCTGGGAAACGACTATGGCTACACCTTC.

The gene calls are TRBV4-1 and TRBJ1-2; TRBD1 matches at 10 bases. CDR3 length: 14 amino acids. V shed 6 bases, J shed 6 bases, and the junction held 7 bases outside the gene matches. Germline-derived CDR1 and CDR2 are MGHRA and YSYEKL. CDR3 sequence reads: CASRGPGQGNGYTF. CDR3 nucleotides: TGCGCCAGCAGAGGTCCGGGACAGGGGAATGGCTACACCTTC.

Only a few counts were recorded for this clone. The genes are TRBV9 and TRBJ2-7; 10 positions agree with TRBD2. V lost 4 bases to trimming and J lost 3 bases; unmatched junction nucleotides: 7. Germline CDR1 SGDLS, CDR2 YYNGEE. The CDR3 loop spans 15 amino acids. The chain's CDR3 is CASSPRGTSVYEQYF. The DNA of the CDR3 is TGTGCCAGCAGCCCAAGAGGGACTAGCGTCTACGAGCAGTACTTC.

The gene calls are TRBV13 and TRBJ1-5; 7 nucleotides line up with TRBD1. The ends lost 4 bases at V and 9 bases at J; junction bases unmatched: 6. The CDR3 has 13 residues. The V gene's germline CDR1 is PRHDT and CDR2 FYEKMQ (reference sequence). The CDR3 DNA follows: TGTGCCAGCAGCTGGGGACAGTGGGGGCCCCAGCATTTT. Its translation: CASSWGQWGPQHF.

J is TRBJ2-7 and V is TRBV28; D is possibly TRBD2 (5 bases). The V gene's germline CDR1 is MDHEN and CDR2 SYDVKM. This CDR3 is built from 11 residues. V lost 8 bases to trimming and J lost 6 bases, with 11 bases between them. The CDR3 loop is CASGRAGEQYF. In DNA, the CDR3 is TGTGCCAGCGGTCGTGCGGGCGAGCAGTACTTC.

This chain joins TRBV4-3 and TRBJ1-2, with a weak D call TRBD1 (6 bases). Trimming removed 4 bases from V and 7 bases from J, with 19 bases in between. CDR1 and CDR2 from the germline V gene are LGHNA and YSLEER. The CDR3 extends over 15 amino acids. Written as DNA, the CDR3 is TGCGCCAGCAGCCCCACACCTCTTAGGGGGGGTGGCTACACCTTC. Protein: CASSPTPLRGGGYTF.

This sequence joins TRBV10-3 and TRBJ2-7, with a possible D match to TRBD2 (6 bases). This CDR3 comprises 13 residues. The V gene's germline CDR1 is ENHRY and CDR2 SYGVKD. Deletions cut 6 bases from V and 1 base from J, with 10 bases between. The CDR3 loop is CAIRAGLSYEQYF. The CDR3 nucleotides read TGTGCCATCAGGGCGGGACTTTCCTACGAGCAGTACTTC.

The V and J genes are TRBV29-1 and TRBJ2-1; a possible D gene is TRBD2 (6 bases). The CDR3 spans 16 residues. CDR1 and CDR2 (germline): SQVTM, ANQGSEA. V was trimmed by 1 base and J by 12 bases, leaving 25 bases between them. The CDR3 DNA reads as TGCAGCGTTGAAGGAGGAGTAGCGGAGGGTTTACGGGCGCAGTTCTTC. This codes for CSVEGGVAEGLRAQFF.

The rearrangement links TRBV10-3 to TRBJ1-2, with D maybe TRBD1 (5 bases). CDR1 is ENHRY, CDR2 SYGVKD, per germline. V was cut by 11 bases and J by 4 bases, with 20 bases left in between. The CDR3 spans 14 residues. The CDR3 sequence is CASLTPRESYGYTF. CDR3 bases: TGTGCCTCGCTAACCCCCAGGGAAAGCTATGGCTACACCTTC.

The CDR3 nucleotides are TGTGCCAGCAGTCGGGAGGCAGGCTCCTACGAGCAGTACTTC. Protein product: CASSREAGSYEQYF. The rearrangement joins TRBV6-6 to TRBJ2-7; 7 positions match TRBD2. Germline values: CDR1 MNHNY, CDR2 SVGAGI (reference sequence). V was pared by 5 bases and J by 0 bases, with 4 bases of the junction left unmatched. This CDR3 region has 14 residues.

The gene calls are TRBV11-3 and TRBJ2-3; TRBD1 might be the D (6 bases). Germline V CDR1 and CDR2: SGHNT, YENEEA. The CDR3 has 14 amino acids. The ends were cut back, 5 bases at V and 4 bases at J, with 13 bases in the middle. The DNA for the CDR3 is TGTGCCAGCAGCCTACAGGGTGGGGCAGATACGCAGTATTTT. It translates to CASSLQGGADTQYF.

The rearrangement uses TRBV7-2 and TRBJ2-2; 8 nucleotides line up with TRBD2. Germline V gene lookup returns CDR1 SGHTA and CDR2 FQGNSA. The CDR3 extends over 18 amino acids. V dropped 5 bases and J dropped 3; count of bases not matched to a gene: 14. CDR3 sequence reads: CASSPIVDGRDYTGELFF. The CDR3 DNA reads TGTGCCAGCAGCCCTATTGTGGACGGGAGGGATTACACCGGGGAGCTGTTTTTT.

The gene calls are TRBV29-1 and TRBJ1-2; D not resolved. This CDR3 spans 11 amino acids. Trimming stripped 8 bases from V and 0 bases from J, with 7 bases between. The germline V gene encodes CDR1 SQVTM and CDR2 ANQGSEA. The CDR3 DNA sequence: TGCAGCTTTTGGTCTAACTATGGCTACACCTTC. Its translation: CSFWSNYGYTF.

This clone has only one observation. The chain uses TRBV6-6 and TRBJ2-5, with unresolved D. V dropped 6 bases and J dropped 1 base, with 12 bases sitting between them. The CDR3 is 14 residues long. The germline V gene encodes CDR1 MNHNY and CDR2 SVGAGI (reference sequence). This CDR3 reads CASSHPGFQETQYF. The CDR3 nucleotides are TGTGCCAGCAGCCACCCCGGGTTCCAAGAGACCCAGTACTTC.

This chain uses TRBV28 with TRBJ1-1, with D perhaps TRBD1 (5 bases). The CDR3 runs 18 residues. V lost 5 bases to trimming and J lost 0 bases, with 22 bases between them. Germline V gene lookup returns CDR1 MDHEN and CDR2 SYDVKM. In nucleotides, the CDR3 is TGTGCCAGCAGTCGGGCCGGGGCGATATCTAAGATGAACACTGAAGCTTTCTTT. Residues: CASSRAGAISKMNTEAFF.

The CDR3 spells CASSRTPDEQFF. CDR3 coding DNA: TGTGCCAGCAGCCGGACGCCGGATGAGCAGTTCTTC. This chain uses TRBV6-5 with TRBJ2-1; D is ambiguous. Trimming removed 6 bases from V and 8 bases from J, with 11 bases in between. The CDR3 is 12 residues long. Germline CDR1 reads MNHEY; CDR2 reads SVGAGI.

V and J are TRBV5-1 and TRBJ2-5; 9 bases fit TRBD2. The CDR3 has 14 amino acids. V lost 3 bases, J lost 9 bases, and 9 bases stayed unmatched. Per germline, CDR1 SGHRS and CDR2 YFSETQ. The CDR3 protein is CASSWGLAPGAQYF. CDR3 DNA: TGCGCCAGCAGCTGGGGACTAGCCCCAGGCGCCCAGTACTTC.

The rearrangement joins TRBV6-1 to TRBJ2-5; 10 positions agree with TRBD2. The germline CDR1 and CDR2 sequences are MNHNS and SASEGT. V dropped 7 bases and J dropped 5; count of bases not matched to a gene: 4. The CDR3 consists of 13 residues. The chain's CDR3 is CASIAGGWETQYF. For the CDR3, the DNA is TGTGCCAGCATAGCGGGAGGCTGGGAGACCCAGTACTTC.

The chain uses TRBV4-1 and TRBJ2-2, with 14 bases identical to TRBD2. The germline V gene encodes CDR1 MGHRA and CDR2 YSYEKL. This CDR3 region has 18 residues. V lost 5 bases and J lost 8; bases outside the gene matches: 13. In nucleotides, the CDR3 is TGCGCCAGCAGCGGACGAAAAGGACTAGCGGGAGGTGGAGGGGAGCTGTTTTTT. This codes for CASSGRKGLAGGGGELFF.

The chain recombines TRBV19 with TRBJ1-5, with D maybe TRBD1 (5 bases). The CDR3 extends over 15 amino acids. Germline V gene data show CDR1 as LNHDA and CDR2 as SQIVND (reference sequence). The germline V and J ends were trimmed by 3 bases and 4 bases, with 13 bases remaining between them. CDR3 residues: CASSIWGIQNQPQHF. The CDR3 bases are TGTGCCAGTAGTATTTGGGGGATTCAAAATCAGCCCCAGCATTTT.

This rearrangement joins TRBV28 to TRBJ1-5, with D unresolved. Germline lookup yields CDR1 MDHEN and CDR2 SYDVKM. Trimming took off 7 bases at V and 2 bases at J, with 15 bases between the two ends. CDR3 length: 15 residues. The CDR3 sequence is CASTPTIRGNQPQHF. CDR3 in DNA: TGTGCCAGCACCCCGACCATCAGAGGCAATCAGCCCCAGCATTTT.

The V and J genes are TRBV4-1 and TRBJ2-5; 7 positions match TRBD2. V was pared by 3 bases and J by 5 bases, with 3 bases of the junction left unmatched. Germline lookup yields CDR1 MGHRA and CDR2 YSYEKL. The CDR3 contains 13 residues. The CDR3: CASSHEGGETQYF. DNA for the CDR3: TGCGCCAGCAGCCACGAGGGAGGGGAGACCCAGTACTTC.

The chain uses TRBV5-1 and TRBJ1-2, with TRBD1 matching 12 bases. CDR3 length: 15 amino acids. CDR1 SGHRS and CDR2 YFSETQ come from the germline V gene. V lost 4 bases and J lost 4; bases outside the gene matches: 5. CDR3 in DNA: TGCGCCAGCAGCAAGGGACAGGGGGCGGTCTATGGCTACACCTTC. Translation: CASSKGQGAVYGYTF.